The clone carrying this TCR beta chain came up a few times. Its antigen remains unknown. The sample belongs to a study of cytomegalovirus exposure and HLA in healthy donors. Findings and limits, study-wide: The authors confirmed in vitro that a few CMV-associated chains were specific for CMV antigens. Sequencing depth roughly uniform across donors was assumed in presence/absence analyses.

Germline CDR1 is SQVTM and CDR2 is ANQGSEA. The CDR3 runs to 12 residues. Between the trimmed V and J ends, which lost 4 bases and 10 bases, there was a span of 17 bases. The PCR employed 60 Vbeta primers together with 13 Jbeta primers. Measured with immunoSEQ multiplex PCR; TCRdb has only the in-frame clones, and not every one. The table includes around 120,000 clones, 15% detected once. Donors were nominally healthy when sampled, though unrecorded immune exposures were likely. The J gene is TRBJ2-7, the V gene TRBV29-1; D call uncertain. This receptor was taken from a woman aged 18-29 years in good health and CMV-seronegative. Specimen: PBMCs. CDR3 nucleotides: TGCAGCGTTGGGGCCGCAATTGGAACCCAGTACTTC. This codes for CSVGAAIGTQYF.